The sequence of this T cell receptor (beta chain) was determined in a study of T-cell memory formation after mild COVID-19 (dated by TCRdb to 2020 to 2023). Notes on the research overall: Most TCR sequence clusters were specific to one of the two donors. Longitudinal TCRalpha and TCRbeta repertoire sequencing tracked T-cell clones expanding and contracting after mild COVID-19 in two donors. Two young, previously healthy adult volunteers made up the cohort, one male and one female. The investigation overall reported the following: The study covered only a couple of mild cases, and larger cohorts including severe cases with pre-infection samples were considered necessary. Contracting CD4+ clones turned up mainly in the CM and EM memory subsets, whereas EMRA was where CD8+ clones were enriched. Balanced CD4/CD8 phenotypes were observed for clones contracting from day 15 to 85, whereas a bias towards CD4+ was observed for a second wave of clones expanding from day 15 to 37. Whether the second-wave clones peaking on day 37 were SARS-CoV-2 specific was not confirmed. Some responding clones were detected in pre-infection memory, which suggested that pre-existing cross-reactive memory T cells had joined the SARS-CoV-2 response.

The germline V gene gives CDR1 as MNHEY and CDR2 as SVGAGI. V was cut back by 5 bases and J by 6 bases, leaving a gap of 17 bases between them. The CDR3 sequence holds 14 residues, the cysteine and phenylalanine included. The CDR3 DNA has 42 bases and is translated from base 1. Ficoll-Paque density gradient centrifugation was used to isolate PBMCs. As concerns this clonotype: What this receptor recognizes is not known. No per-base quality is available; no much larger clone lies one base away.

TCRdb lists the instrument as Illumina NovaSeq 6000. TCRalpha and TCRbeta cDNA libraries were constructed by 5'RACE with constant-segment primers, with sample barcodes and unique molecular identifiers being introduced. Trizol reagent was used to extract RNA from every sample. Amplification of the libraries took two PCR steps, and the second step added a second sample barcode plus Illumina TruSeq adapters. The libraries were sequenced on an Illumina NovaSeq using 2 x 150 bp paired-end reads. The paper's data handling went like this. The reads were demultiplexed and collapsed into UMI-guided consensus sequences using migec v1.2.7. With mixcr v2.1.11, UMI consensuses were aligned to TRA and TRB V and J templates and assembled into clonotypes. A clonotype was counted as expanded or contracted only if both edgeR and NoisET called the change significant, with noise models trained on biological replicates. For edgeR calls, the thresholds were a false discovery rate-adjusted p below 0.01 and a log2 fold-change of 1. PCA with hierarchical clustering of max-normalized trajectories of the 1000 most abundant clonotypes was used as exploratory dynamics analysis. Separately sequenced CD4+ and CD8+ repertoires were used to assign the CD4 or CD8 phenotype of responding clones. Using fastp trimming at Q25 and MiXCR clonotype assembly, TCRdb reanalyzed the public sequencing data and kept in-frame beta chains. Entries are consolidated by CDR3 protein sequence, retaining the most common genes and DNA. TCRdb's processing, not the authors', yielded these V and J calls. For this sample there are about 290,000 distinct CDR3 sequences; roughly 15% appear just once. Of the sample, roughly 23% falls within the top ten clones.

Sequencing was performed on PBMCs or a T cell subset sorted from them (not recorded which). The sequence came from a young man who had mild COVID-19 (a few samples of this study predate the infection). The sample titles of this study are shuffled in the database, so cell type and time point are left out; the donor was told from shared clones. This receptor chain uses TRBV6-5 and TRBJ2-7; the D region possibly corresponds to TRBD1 (6 bases align). The nucleotides read TGTGCCAGCAGTAAGCACACGGGACAAGCCGAGCAGTACTTC. Its amino acids are CASSKHTGQAEQYF.